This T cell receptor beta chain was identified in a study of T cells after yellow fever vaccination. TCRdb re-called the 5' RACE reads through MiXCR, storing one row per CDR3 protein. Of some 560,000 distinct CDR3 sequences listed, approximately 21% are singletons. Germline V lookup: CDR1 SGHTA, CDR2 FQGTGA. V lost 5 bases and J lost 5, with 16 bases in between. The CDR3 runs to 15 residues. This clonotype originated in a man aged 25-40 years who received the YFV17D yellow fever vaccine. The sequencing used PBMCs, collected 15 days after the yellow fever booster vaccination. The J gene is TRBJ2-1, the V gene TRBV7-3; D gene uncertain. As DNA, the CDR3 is TGTGCCAGCAGCCCCTACGGCGCCATAGACAATGAGCAGTTCTTC. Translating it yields CASSPYGAIDNEQFF.